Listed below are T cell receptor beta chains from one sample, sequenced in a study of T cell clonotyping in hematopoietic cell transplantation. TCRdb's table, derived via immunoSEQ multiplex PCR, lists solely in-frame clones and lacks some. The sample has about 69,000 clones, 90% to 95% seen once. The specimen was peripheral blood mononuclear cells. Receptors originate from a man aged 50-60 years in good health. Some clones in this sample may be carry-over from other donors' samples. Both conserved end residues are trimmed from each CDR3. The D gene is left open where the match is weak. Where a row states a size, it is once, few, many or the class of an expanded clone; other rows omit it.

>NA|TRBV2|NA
ASSEGSPRDNQPQH
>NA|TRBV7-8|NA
ASSFSVRSYQETQY
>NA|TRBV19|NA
ASSIDEFIRYGYT
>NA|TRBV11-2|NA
ASSSGDSARVTGELF
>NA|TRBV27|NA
ASSFNLVFGTEAF
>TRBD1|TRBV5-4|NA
ASQVGTGFSMEQY
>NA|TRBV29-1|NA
SVEGAYTDTQY
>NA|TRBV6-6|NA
ASRTPQGNTEAF
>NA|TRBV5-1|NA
ASSPDSHSLNYGYT
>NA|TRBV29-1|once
SVLTGTTYEQY
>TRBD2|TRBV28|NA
ASSAWELAGVYEQY
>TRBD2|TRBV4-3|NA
ASSQEAGGVGTQY
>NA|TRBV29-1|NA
SGDKSYNEQF
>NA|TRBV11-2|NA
ASSLDRGYEQY
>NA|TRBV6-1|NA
ASGGLSRSSYGYT
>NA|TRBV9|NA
ASSVLGSSTDTQY